A selection of T cell receptor beta chains follows, all from one sample in a study of T-cell reconstitution after alpha-beta-depleted transplantation in children. MiXCR, applied by TCRdb to the PCR reads, yields one record per CDR3 protein. Of more than 550,000 distinct CDR3 sequences in the sample, about 11% were seen once. The sample here was PBMCs from the stem cell graft donor, taken from the stem cell graft. The receptor set was obtained from a human donor who donated a stem cell graft to a child with acute myeloid leukemia. Both conserved end residues are part of each CDR3. The size field is filled for only some rows; it gives once, few, many or a size class.

V gene,clone size,CDR3 length,J gene,CDR3 protein
TRBV18,few,18,TRBJ2-1,CASSRTGTSSTPFNEQFF
TRBV7-2,.,15,TRBJ2-7,CASSLGTGSHYEQYF
TRBV7-3,few,15,TRBJ2-5,CASSSRTGPQETQYF
TRBV7-2,many,15,TRBJ1-6,CASSLGQGTNSPLHF
TRBV9,few,20,TRBJ2-1,CASSVGSGTSGSGAYNEQFF
TRBV6-1,many,15,TRBJ2-1,CASIARLADNNEQFF
TRBV27,.,16,TRBJ2-2,CASSWGLAANTGELFF
TRBV7-2,many,17,TRBJ2-1,CASSISGRAVGDNEQFF
TRBV10-3,many,13,TRBJ1-5,CATQGDRNQPQHF
TRBV6-1,many,13,TRBJ2-7,CASSGTGSYEQYF
TRBV29-1,.,15,TRBJ1-1,CSVEDRQVRGTEAFF
TRBV12-3/TRBV12-4,many,15,TRBJ1-4,CASSNTGLMGEKLFF
TRBV20-1,many,13,TRBJ2-7,CSASGQNSYEQYF
TRBV6-2/TRBV6-3,few,16,TRBJ2-7,CASKRSGTSGSYEQYF
TRBV28,few,12,TRBJ2-2,CASSLRRRELFF
TRBV12-5,.,13,TRBJ2-5,CASGLVPVRTQYF
TRBV11-2,few,20,TRBJ1-3,CASSLGTGRWDGGSGNTIYF
TRBV10-3,.,15,TRBJ1-6,CAISEGQGAESPLHF
TRBV5-6,.,12,TRBJ2-1,CASSLARDEQFF
TRBV15,.,15,TRBJ2-7,CATSRDRGSGNEQYF
TRBV12-5,many,15,TRBJ2-5,CASAPGRKGAETQYF
TRBV5-5,.,17,TRBJ2-5,CASSLWTSGRAGETQYF
TRBV12-3/TRBV12-4,few,14,TRBJ2-1,CASSPREFGNEQFF
TRBV6-5,.,13,TRBJ2-7,CASSYSGGNEQYF
TRBV6-1,many,14,TRBJ1-3,CASIQGAGGNTIYF
TRBV4-2,many,18,TRBJ1-2,CASSQGGTGALSSYGYTF